These 4 T cell receptor beta chains were sequenced from one sample in a study of shared clonotypes between healthy human individuals. The assay was immunoSEQ multiplex PCR, and TCRdb's table has in-frame clones only and misses some. Of 850,000 to 1,200,000 clones listed, about 80% are singletons. Sequenced sample: memory CD4+ T cells sorted from blood. Indicated subset: CD45RA-negative fraction. These receptors originate from a man aged 18 to 30 in good health.

This chain joins TRBV7-8 and TRBJ2-4; unclear D gene. Germline V lookup: CDR1 SGHVS, CDR2 FQNEAQ. The CDR3 loop spans 17 amino acids. V was pared by 1 base and J by 0 bases, with 13 bases between. The CDR3 reads CASSLGPDSLAKNIQYF. Written as DNA, the CDR3 is TGTGCCAGCAGCTTAGGACCTGACTCTTTAGCCAAAAACATTCAGTACTTC. Based on the CDR3 plus reference TRBV7-8 and TRBJ2-4, the full variable domain is GAGVSQSPRYKVAKRGQDVALRCDPISGHVSLFWYQQALGQGPEFLTYFQNEAQLDKSGLPSDRFFAERPEGSVSTLKIQRTQQEDSAVYLCASSLGPDSLAKNIQYFGAGTRLSVL.

The V and J genes are TRBV7-2 and TRBJ1-2; the match to TRBD1 covers 7 bases. Germline V gene sequence: CDR1 SGHTA, CDR2 FQGNSA. CDR3 length: 15 amino acids. The J segment lost 4 bases and the V segment lost 1 base, leaving 6 bases of the junction unmatched. CDR3 amino acids: CASSLGSGGSYGYTF. The CDR3 region has the DNA TGTGCCAGCAGCTTAGGGTCAGGGGGATCCTATGGCTACACCTTC.

The chain couples TRBV7-2 to TRBJ2-7; no definite D call. The CDR3 has 13 residues. Germline V lookup: CDR1 SGHTA, CDR2 FQGNSA. The V gene lost 5 bases and the J gene lost 3 bases, with 11 bases spanning the gap. The CDR3 DNA reads as TGTGCCAGCAGCCCCCAAGGATACTACGAGCAGTACTTC. As protein: CASSPQGYYEQYF.

The J gene is TRBJ2-3, the V gene TRBV7-6; no clear D. CDR3 length: 15 amino acids. Looked up from germline, CDR1 is SGHVS and CDR2 is FNYEAQ. V dropped 0 bases and J dropped 6 bases, with 13 bases sitting between them. The CDR3 bases are TGTGCCAGCAGCTTAGCGCTAGGCGCTAGGGATACGCAGTATTTT. Translated, it gives CASSLALGARDTQYF. Full variable domain (missing parts from reference TRBV7-6 and TRBJ2-3): GAGVSQSPRYKVTKRGQDVALRCDPISGHVSLYWYRQALGQGPEFLTYFNYEAQQDKSGLPNDRFSAERPEGSISTLTIQRTEQRDSAMYRCASSLALGARDTQYFGPGTRLTVL.